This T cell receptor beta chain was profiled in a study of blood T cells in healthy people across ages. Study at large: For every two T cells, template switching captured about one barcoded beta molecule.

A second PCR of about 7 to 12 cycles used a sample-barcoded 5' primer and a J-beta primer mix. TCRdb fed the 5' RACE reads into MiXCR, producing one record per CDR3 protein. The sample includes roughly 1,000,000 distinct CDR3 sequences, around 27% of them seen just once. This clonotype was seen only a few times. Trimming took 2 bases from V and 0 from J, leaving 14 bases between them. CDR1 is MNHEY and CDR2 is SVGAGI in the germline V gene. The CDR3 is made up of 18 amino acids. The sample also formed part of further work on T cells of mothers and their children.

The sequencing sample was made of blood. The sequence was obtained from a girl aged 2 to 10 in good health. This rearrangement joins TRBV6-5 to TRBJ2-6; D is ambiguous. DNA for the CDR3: TGTGCCAGCAGTTACCGTCCGGGTCTGAGCTCTGGGGCCAACGTCCTGACTTTC. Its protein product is CASSYRPGLSSGANVLTF.